This is a list of T cell receptor beta chains from one sample in a study of blood T cell repertoires in COVID-19. TCRdb keeps only in-frame clones here, not all; method: immunoSEQ multiplex PCR. The data contain more than 90,000 clones, 60% to 85% of them seen just once; the ten biggest clones take up 6.2%. The sample was peripheral blood. The receptors derive from a man aged 65 to 79 with acute or convalescent COVID-19. CDR3s leave out the opening cysteine and the closing phenylalanine or tryptophan.

TRBJ1-1 | TRBV24-1 | ATSDSGNTEAF
TRBJ1-2 | TRBV2 | ASSPGISGGYGYT
TRBJ2-2 | TRBV18 | ASSPTGSYTGELF
TRBJ2-6 | TRBV9 | ASSVDGTVSGANVLT
TRBJ1-2 | TRBV4-1 | ASSQEESRGYGYT
TRBJ2-7 | TRBV6-5 | ASSFSLTGKDNEQY
TRBJ2-7 | TRBV18 | ASSPGLVNYEQY
TRBJ1-2 | TRBV27 | ASSSVDRDRGYT
TRBJ1-2 | TRBV3-1/TRBV3-2 | ASSLDTRGYT
TRBJ2-1 | TRBV4-2 | ASSQDPAAYNEQF
TRBJ1-1 | TRBV6-5 | ASRRTVGTEAF
TRBJ1-4 | TRBV5-6 | ASSPDRGGEKLF
TRBJ2-1 | TRBV5-4 | ASSPSGGNEQF
TRBJ2-1 | TRBV2 | ASTQLRGSYNEQF
TRBJ1-1 | TRBV3-1/TRBV3-2 | ASSHIDSLAEAF
TRBJ2-7 | TRBV5-1 | ASSLGPPSSYEQY
TRBJ1-1 | TRBV28 | ASALVDTEAF
TRBJ2-7 | TRBV6-2/TRBV6-3 | ASSPTYGSADYEQY
TRBJ2-1 | TRBV5-6 | ASSAEGAGEQF
TRBJ2-7 | TRBV6-5 | ASSYGLAGYEQY
TRBJ2-5 | TRBV4-2 | ASSQDRVETQY
TRBJ2-3 | TRBV6-1 | ASSEIVAGGTDTQY
TRBJ2-1 | TRBV11-2 | ASRPNTGSSYNEQF
TRBJ2-5 | TRBV6-6 | ASSYSKLETQY
TRBJ2-1 | TRBV24-1 | ATSDRIPRLAGSYNEQF
TRBJ2-7 | TRBV7-9 | ASSSSGTGVGEQY
TRBJ1-6 | TRBV12-3/TRBV12-4 | ASSGQGFLH
TRBJ1-1 | TRBV29-1 | SVVHAEVTEAF
TRBJ1-2 | TRBV20-1 | SASLPQGNYGYT
TRBJ1-4 | TRBV5-4 | ASSKGGEGEKLF
TRBJ2-7 | TRBV21-1 | AGKLAGGTYEQY
TRBJ2-2 | TRBV3-1/TRBV3-2 | ASSQNLAGELF
TRBJ1-1 | TRBV6-6 | ASSYGPGQGMTEAF
TRBJ2-2 | TRBV2 | ASSPDRGYTGELF
TRBJ2-3 | TRBV5-1 | ASSLRQGSDTQY
TRBJ2-1 | TRBV5-6 | ASSFSDAEQF
TRBJ2-2 | TRBV18 | ASSPYLAGDTGELF
TRBJ2-2 | TRBV15 | ATSRDRGNTGELF
TRBJ2-7 | TRBV6-5 | ASSYSIGTGPYEQY
TRBJ1-2 | TRBV4-2 | ASSQNQGARGYT
TRBJ2-7 | TRBV19 | ASSDGPPRGLAVYEQY
TRBJ1-5 | TRBV10-3 | ATQAQTDQPQH
TRBJ1-6 | TRBV19 | ASSPRDRDNSPLH
TRBJ1-2 | TRBV28 | ASSLSVWLFGYT
TRBJ1-1 | TRBV13 | ASSLQGQGGTEAF
TRBJ2-7 | TRBV28 | ASSSPGQGNFAYEQY
TRBJ1-4 | TRBV7-8 | ASSLGAGATNEKLF
TRBJ1-5 | TRBV10-3 | AIRGQGSNQPQH
TRBJ2-7 | TRBV3-1/TRBV3-2 | ASSQVQCYEQY
TRBJ2-6 | TRBV7-8 | ASSLAPGPSSGANVLT
TRBJ2-7 | TRBV28 | ASSFDEGKYYEQY
TRBJ2-1 | TRBV7-3 | ASSLNWEGEQF
TRBJ1-1 | TRBV20-1 | SARENTKAF
TRBJ2-7 | TRBV5-6 | ASSLVAGLGYEQY
TRBJ1-4 | TRBV7-8 | ASSPESRKLF
TRBJ1-4 | TRBV5-1 | ASSLVGAANEKLF